What follows are 9 T cell receptor beta chains derived from one specimen sequenced in a study of T cells in Graves' hyperthyroidism and ophthalmopathy. The source material, RNA transcripts, was used to amplify TCR beta CDR3 regions. Researchers ran a first-round RT-PCR on the TCR CDR3 using the HTBI primer set. TCRdb used MiXCR to reprocess the multiplex PCR reads, holding one entry per CDR3 protein. The sample shows 300,000 to 450,000 distinct CDR3 sequences, around a sixth of them seen only once. The sample taken for sequencing was blood. Source of these receptors: a woman between 18 and 29 years old with Graves' hyperthyroidism that later progressed to Graves' ophthalmopathy.

The rearrangement joins TRBV5-1 to TRBJ1-6; D is uncertain. Trimming removed 0 bases at V and 7 bases at J, with 8 bases between. The CDR3 has 14 amino acids. CDR1 is SGHRS, CDR2 YFSETQ, per germline. The CDR3 sequence is CASSLGESNSPLHF. CDR3 nucleotides: TGCGCCAGCAGCTTGGGAGAATCGAATTCACCCCTCCACTTT.

This clonotype was found a few times. This sequence joins TRBV4-1 and TRBJ1-1, with TRBD1 matching 7 bases. V lost 0 bases to trimming and J lost 9 bases; unmatched junction nucleotides: 7. Germline V gene lookup returns CDR1 MGHRA and CDR2 YSYEKL. The CDR3 runs to 14 residues. The CDR3: CASSQEGTARKAFF. The CDR3 DNA reads as TGCGCCAGCAGCCAAGAGGGGACAGCAAGAAAAGCTTTCTTT.

This clonotype was observed many times. The chain is built from TRBV11-3 and TRBJ2-2; TRBD2 matches 14 bases. V dropped 4 bases and J dropped 7; count of bases not matched to a gene: 2. Germline-derived CDR1 and CDR2 are SGHNT and YENEEA. The CDR3 is 15 residues long. In nucleotides, the CDR3 is TGTGCCAGCAGCTCGGGACTAGCGGGAGTCGGGGAGCTGTTTTTT. Residues: CASSSGLAGVGELFF.

This clonotype was picked up one time. This sequence may be a read error, since a much larger clone differs from it by one base. J is TRBJ2-5 and V is TRBV20-1; D could derive from TRBD1 or TRBD2 (5 bases each). The length of the CDR3 is 12 residues. The V gene's germline CDR1 is DFQATT and CDR2 SNEGSKA (reference sequence). The CDR3 coding sequence is TGCAGTGCTAGTCGCAGTACGGGGACCAAGTACTTC. Amino acids: CSASRSTGTKYF.

The sample holds a few counts of this clonotype. The rearrangement links TRBV6-2 or TRBV6-3 to TRBJ2-1; 9 bases line up with TRBD2. The CDR3 sequence is 16 residues long. CDR1 and CDR2 from the germline V gene are MNHEY and SVGEGT. The J segment lost 8 bases and the V segment lost 0 bases, leaving 8 bases of the junction unmatched. The CDR3 nucleotides read TGTGCCAGCAGTTACTCGTTGGCGGGAGGGCCTTATGAGCAGTTCTTC. Protein product: CASSYSLAGGPYEQFF.

This rearrangement joins TRBV3-1 to TRBJ1-2; D gene ambiguous. Germline-derived CDR1 and CDR2 are LGHDT and YNNKEL (reference sequence). This CDR3 region has 15 residues. V was trimmed by 7 bases and J by 1 base, leaving 16 bases between them. In DNA form, the CDR3 reads TGTGCCAGCACCCCAGTGGCAGGAGATAACTATGGCTACACCTTC. Amino acid sequence: CASTPVAGDNYGYTF.

This clonotype was observed a single time. Being one base from a much bigger clone, this may be a read error. The genes are TRBV7-9 and TRBJ1-5; TRBD1 aligns across 7 bases. CDR3 length equals 16 residues. CDR1 and CDR2 (germline): SEHNR, FQNEAQ (reference sequence). V gave up 4 bases and J gave up 3 bases; unmatched junction bases: 9. The CDR3 is CASSSGQDEVNQPQHF. In DNA, the CDR3 is TGTGCCAGCAGCTCCGGACAGGACGAGGTCAATCAGCCCCAGCATTTT.

This clonotype was counted ten times or more. The CDR3 is CAWSAWTGTNNYGYTF. CDR3 sequence (DNA): TGTGCCTGGAGCGCATGGACCGGGACAAACAACTATGGCTACACCTTC. The chain joins TRBV30 to TRBJ1-2; D might be TRBD1 (6 bases). The germline CDR1 and CDR2 sequences are GTSNPN and SVGIG (reference sequence). V lost 3 bases and J lost 2, with 19 bases in between. The CDR3 covers 16 residues.

This clonotype has a count of ten or more. V and J are TRBV7-9 and TRBJ2-2, with D tentatively TRBD1 (6 bases). The CDR3 is 15 residues long. Germline V gene sequence: CDR1 SEHNR, CDR2 FQNEAQ (reference sequence). The V and J ends lost 1 base and 4 bases respectively, with 10 bases between them. The CDR3 DNA sequence: TGTGCCAGCAGCTTAGACAGGGTGATCACCGGGGAGCTGTTTTTT. Translating gives CASSLDRVITGELFF.